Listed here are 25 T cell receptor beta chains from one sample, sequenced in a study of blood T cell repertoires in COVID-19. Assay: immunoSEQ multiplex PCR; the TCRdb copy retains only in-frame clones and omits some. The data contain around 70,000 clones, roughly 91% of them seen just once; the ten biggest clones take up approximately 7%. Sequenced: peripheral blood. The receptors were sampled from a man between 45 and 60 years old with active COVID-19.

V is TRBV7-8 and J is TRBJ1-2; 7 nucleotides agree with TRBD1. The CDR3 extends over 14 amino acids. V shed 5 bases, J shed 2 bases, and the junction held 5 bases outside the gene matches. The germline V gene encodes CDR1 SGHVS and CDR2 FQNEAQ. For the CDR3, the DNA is TGTGCCAGCAGCCTCCGGACAGGAAACTATGGCTACACCTTC. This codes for CASSLRTGNYGYTF.

In nucleotides, the CDR3 is TGTGCCACCAGCAGTGAAGGACAGGAGAACACTGAAGCTTTCTTT. This encodes CATSSEGQENTEAFF. V gene TRBV15 combines with J gene TRBJ1-1; 7 bases align to TRBD1. Trimming at V came to 3 bases and at J to 1 base, leaving 5 bases not matched to a gene. CDR1 and CDR2 from the germline V gene are LNHNV and YYDKDF (reference sequence). CDR3 length: 15 amino acids.

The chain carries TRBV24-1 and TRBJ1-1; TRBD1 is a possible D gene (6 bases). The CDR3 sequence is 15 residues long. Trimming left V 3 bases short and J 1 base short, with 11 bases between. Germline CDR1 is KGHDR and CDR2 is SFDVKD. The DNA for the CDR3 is TGTGCCACCAGTGATCCTGCGGGGGCGAACACTGAAGCTTTCTTT. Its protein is CATSDPAGANTEAFF.

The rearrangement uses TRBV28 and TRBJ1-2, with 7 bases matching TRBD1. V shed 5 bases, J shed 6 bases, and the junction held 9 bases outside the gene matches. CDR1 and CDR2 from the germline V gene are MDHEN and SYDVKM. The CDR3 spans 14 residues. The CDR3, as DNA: TGTGCCAGCAGTGAAGGGGGCCCTGGAGATGGCTACACCTTC. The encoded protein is CASSEGGPGDGYTF.

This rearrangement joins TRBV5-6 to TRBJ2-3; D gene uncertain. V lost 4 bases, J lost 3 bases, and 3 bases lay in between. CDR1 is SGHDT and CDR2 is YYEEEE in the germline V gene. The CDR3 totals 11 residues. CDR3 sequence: CASSQTDTQYF. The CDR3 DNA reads TGTGCCAGCAGCCAAACAGATACGCAGTATTTT.

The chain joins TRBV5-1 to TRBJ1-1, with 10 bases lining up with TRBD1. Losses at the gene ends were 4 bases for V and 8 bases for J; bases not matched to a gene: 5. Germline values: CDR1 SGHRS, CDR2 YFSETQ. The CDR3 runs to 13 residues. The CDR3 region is CASSPGTGAEAFF. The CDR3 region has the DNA TGCGCCAGCAGCCCTGGGACAGGGGCCGAAGCTTTCTTT. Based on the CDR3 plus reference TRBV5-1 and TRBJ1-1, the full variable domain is KAGVTQTPRYLIKTRGQQVTLSCSPISGHRSVSWYQQTPGQGLQFLFEYFSETQRNKGNFPGRFSGRQFSNSRSEMNVSTLELGDSALYLCASSPGTGAEAFFGQGTRLTVV.

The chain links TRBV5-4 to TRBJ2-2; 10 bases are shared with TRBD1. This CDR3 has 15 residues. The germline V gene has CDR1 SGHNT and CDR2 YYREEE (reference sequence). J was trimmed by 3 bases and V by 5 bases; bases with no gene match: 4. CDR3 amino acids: CASRVGQGYTGELFF. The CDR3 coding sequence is TGTGCCAGCAGGGTGGGACAGGGGTACACCGGGGAGCTGTTTTTT.

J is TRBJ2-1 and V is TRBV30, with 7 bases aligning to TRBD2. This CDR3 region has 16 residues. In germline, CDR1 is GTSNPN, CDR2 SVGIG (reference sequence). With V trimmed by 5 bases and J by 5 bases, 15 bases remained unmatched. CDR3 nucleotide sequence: TGTGCCTGGGATAACGCATTCGGGACTAAGGACAATGAGCAGTTCTTC. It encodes CAWDNAFGTKDNEQFF.

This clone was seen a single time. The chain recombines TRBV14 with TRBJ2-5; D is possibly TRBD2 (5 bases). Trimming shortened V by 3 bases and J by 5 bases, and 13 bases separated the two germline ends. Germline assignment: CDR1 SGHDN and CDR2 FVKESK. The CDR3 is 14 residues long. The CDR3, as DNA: TGTGCCAGCAGCCATTCGAGGGTGGCGGAGACCCAGTACTTC. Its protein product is CASSHSRVAETQYF.

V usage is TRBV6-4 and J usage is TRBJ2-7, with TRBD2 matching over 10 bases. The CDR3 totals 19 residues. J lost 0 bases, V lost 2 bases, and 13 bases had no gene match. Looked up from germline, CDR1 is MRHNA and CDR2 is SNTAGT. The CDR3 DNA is TGTGCCAGCAGTGACCCACCCTCCCTAGCGGGGGTGAACTCCTACGAGCAGTACTTC. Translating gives CASSDPPSLAGVNSYEQYF.

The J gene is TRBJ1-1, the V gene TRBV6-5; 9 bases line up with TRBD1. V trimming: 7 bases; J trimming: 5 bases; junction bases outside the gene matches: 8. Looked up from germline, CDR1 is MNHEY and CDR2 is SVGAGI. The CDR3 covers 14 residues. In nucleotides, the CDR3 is TGTGCCAGCAAAGGGGACAGGGTGAGGACTGAAGCTTTCTTT. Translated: CASKGDRVRTEAFF.

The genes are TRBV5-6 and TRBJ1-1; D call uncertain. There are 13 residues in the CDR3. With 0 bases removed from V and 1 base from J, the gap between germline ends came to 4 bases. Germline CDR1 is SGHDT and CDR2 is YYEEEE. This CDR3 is CASSLDRNTEAFF. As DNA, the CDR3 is TGTGCCAGCAGCTTGGACAGGAACACTGAAGCTTTCTTT.

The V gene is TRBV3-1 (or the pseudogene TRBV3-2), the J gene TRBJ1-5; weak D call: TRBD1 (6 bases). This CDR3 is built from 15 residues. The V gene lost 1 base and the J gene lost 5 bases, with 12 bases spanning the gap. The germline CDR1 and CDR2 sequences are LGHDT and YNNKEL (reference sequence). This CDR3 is CASSQGAGGHQPQHF. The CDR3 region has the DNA TGTGCCAGCAGCCAAGGTGCTGGGGGCCATCAGCCCCAGCATTTT.

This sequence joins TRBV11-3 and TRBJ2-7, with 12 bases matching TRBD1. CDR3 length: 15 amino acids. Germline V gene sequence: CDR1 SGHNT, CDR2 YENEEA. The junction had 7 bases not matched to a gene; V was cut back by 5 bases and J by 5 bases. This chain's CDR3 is CASSDTGTGGNEQYF. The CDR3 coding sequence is TGTGCCAGCAGCGACACCGGGACAGGGGGCAACGAGCAGTACTTC.

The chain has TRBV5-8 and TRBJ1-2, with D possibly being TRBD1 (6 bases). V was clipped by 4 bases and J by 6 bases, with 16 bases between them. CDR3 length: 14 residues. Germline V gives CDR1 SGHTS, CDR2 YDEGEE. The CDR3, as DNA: TGTGCCAGCAGCCCTGGACAGCCTGGGGATGGCTACACCTTC. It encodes CASSPGQPGDGYTF.

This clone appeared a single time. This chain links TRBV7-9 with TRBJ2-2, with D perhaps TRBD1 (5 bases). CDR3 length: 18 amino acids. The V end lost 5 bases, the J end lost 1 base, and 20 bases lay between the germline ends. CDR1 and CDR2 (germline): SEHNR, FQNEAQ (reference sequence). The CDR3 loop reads CASSERPLSRVNTGELFF. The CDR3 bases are TGTGCCAGCAGCGAACGACCTTTAAGCAGGGTGAACACCGGGGAGCTGTTTTTT.

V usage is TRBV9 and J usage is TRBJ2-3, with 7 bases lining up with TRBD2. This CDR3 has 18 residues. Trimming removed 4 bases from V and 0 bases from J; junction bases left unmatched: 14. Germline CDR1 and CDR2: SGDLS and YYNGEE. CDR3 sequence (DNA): TGTGCCAGCAGCCCCGACGGGAGGATCCGTTTTAGCACAGATACGCAGTATTTT. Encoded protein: CASSPDGRIRFSTDTQYF.

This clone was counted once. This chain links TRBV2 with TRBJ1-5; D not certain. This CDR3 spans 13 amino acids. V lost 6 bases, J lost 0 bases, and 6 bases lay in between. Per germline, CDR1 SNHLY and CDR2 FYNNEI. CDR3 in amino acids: CASRGDSNQPQHF. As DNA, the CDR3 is TGTGCCAGCAGGGGAGATAGCAATCAGCCCCAGCATTTT.

The CDR3 nucleotides are TGTGCCAGCAGCCTACGCCCTTACGAGCAGTACTTC. As protein: CASSLRPYEQYF. The chain is built from TRBV7-3 and TRBJ2-7, with D unclear. The CDR3 length is 12 residues. Germline CDR1 and CDR2: SGHTA and FQGTGA. The V end was cut by 5 bases, the J end by 4 bases, with 9 bases between.

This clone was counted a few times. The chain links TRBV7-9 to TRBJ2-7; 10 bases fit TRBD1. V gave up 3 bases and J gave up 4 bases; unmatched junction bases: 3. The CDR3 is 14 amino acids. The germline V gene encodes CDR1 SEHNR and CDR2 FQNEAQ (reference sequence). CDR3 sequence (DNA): TGTGCCAGCAGCTTTCCGGGACAGGGGTACGAGCAGTACTTC. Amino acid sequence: CASSFPGQGYEQYF. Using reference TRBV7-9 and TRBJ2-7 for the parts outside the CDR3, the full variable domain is DTGVSQNPRHKITKRGQNVTFRCDPISEHNRLYWYRQTLGQGPEFLTYFQNEAQLEKSRLLSDRFSAERPKGSFSTLEIQRTEQGDSAMYLCASSFPGQGYEQYFGPGTRLTVT.

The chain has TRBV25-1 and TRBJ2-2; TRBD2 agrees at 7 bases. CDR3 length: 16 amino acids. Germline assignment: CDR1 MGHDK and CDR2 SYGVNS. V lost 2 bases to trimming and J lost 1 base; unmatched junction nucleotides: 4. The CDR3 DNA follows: TGTGCCAGCAGTGAAAGGTGGGGGGGGAACACCGGGGAGCTGTTTTTT. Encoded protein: CASSERWGGNTGELFF.

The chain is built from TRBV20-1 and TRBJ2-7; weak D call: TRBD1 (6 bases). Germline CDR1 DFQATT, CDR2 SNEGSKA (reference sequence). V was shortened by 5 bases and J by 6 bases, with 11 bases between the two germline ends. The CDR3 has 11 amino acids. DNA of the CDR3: TGCAGTGCTGGGACAATTGGCGAGCAGTACTTC. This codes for CSAGTIGEQYF.

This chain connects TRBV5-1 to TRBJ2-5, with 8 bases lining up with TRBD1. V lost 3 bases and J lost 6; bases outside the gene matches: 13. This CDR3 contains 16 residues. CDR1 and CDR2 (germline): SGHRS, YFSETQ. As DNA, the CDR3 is TGCGCCAGCAGCTCAGTCTCAGGGGGCGCGGTAAAGACCCAGTACTTC. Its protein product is CASSSVSGGAVKTQYF.

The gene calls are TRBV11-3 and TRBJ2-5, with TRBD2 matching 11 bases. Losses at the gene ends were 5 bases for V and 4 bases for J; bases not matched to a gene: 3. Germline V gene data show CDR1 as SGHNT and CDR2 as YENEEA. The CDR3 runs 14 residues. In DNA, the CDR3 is TGTGCCAGCAGCCGTAGCGGGAGGGGAGAGACCCAGTACTTC. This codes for CASSRSGRGETQYF.

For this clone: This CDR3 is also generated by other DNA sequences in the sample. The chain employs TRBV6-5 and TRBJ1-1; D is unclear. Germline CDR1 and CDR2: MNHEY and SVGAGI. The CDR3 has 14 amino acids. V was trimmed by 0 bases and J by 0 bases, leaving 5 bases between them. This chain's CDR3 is CASSYSHMNTEAFF. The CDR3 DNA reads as TGTGCCAGCAGTTACTCGCACATGAACACTGAAGCTTTCTTT.